This TCR beta chain comes out of a study of tumor-infiltrating lymphocytes in primary liver carcinoma. General study findings and limits: CD4+ and CD8+ repertoires could not be compared in these unsorted bulk samples. Against blood, tumors held a significantly higher top-250-clone fraction (p = 0.039).

Total RNA (roughly 0.45 ug) served as template for TCR beta cDNA synthesis primed by a constant-region primer. Three nested multiplex PCR rounds, a slightly modified ARM-PCR, produced the libraries for TCR beta. Primers for the first two PCR rounds were TRBV1-TRBV30 forward primers and a C-beta reverse primer (around 11 cycles per round). TCRdb analysed the multiplex PCR reads with MiXCR anew, one entry per CDR3 protein. The table records some 190,000 distinct CDR3 sequences, approximately 60% of them present only once. The CDR3 is made up of 16 amino acids. V lost 0 bases and J 1 base, leaving 12 bases between the germline ends. In germline, CDR1 is MNHEY, CDR2 SVGAGI. In the case of this clonotype: What it binds is unknown. One base away lies a much larger clone, so this may be a sequencing read error.

Unsorted whole blood yielded blood RNA, and germline DNA was extracted as well. This TCR was sampled from a man aged 35-49 years with primary liver carcinoma and hepatitis B virus infection. The specimen was peripheral blood. The chain has TRBV6-5 and TRBJ1-2; tentative D call: TRBD1 (5 bases). This CDR3 reads CASSYSRQGINYGYTF. In nucleotides, the CDR3 is TGTGCCAGCAGTTACTCTAGGCAGGGCATTAACTATGGCTACACCTTC.